The next 24 T cell receptor beta chains were all read from a single sample in a study of shared clonotypes between healthy human individuals. Sequencing used immunoSEQ multiplex PCR; TCRdb keeps in-frame clones, though not all of them. The sample lists approximately 340,000 clones, around 74% occurring once. What was sequenced was memory CD4+ T cells sorted from blood. Regarding subset: CD45RA-negative fraction. The receptors stem from a man under 40 in good health.

In DNA form, the CDR3 reads TGTGCCAGCAGCTATGACTCTCAGCCCCAGCATTTT. Its translation: CASSYDSQPQHF. This rearrangement joins TRBV5-4 to TRBJ1-5; no clear D. Trimming stripped 3 bases from V and 6 bases from J, with 7 bases between. CDR1 and CDR2 (germline): SGHNT, YYREEE (reference sequence). The CDR3 contains 12 residues.

This clone was found once. The V and J genes are TRBV28 and TRBJ1-5, with D maybe TRBD1 (5 bases). V lost 3 bases and J 5 bases, leaving 14 bases between the germline ends. The CDR3 loop spans 15 amino acids. The germline CDR1 and CDR2 sequences are MDHEN and SYDVKM. CDR3 sequence: CASSFLKGAHQPQHF. The CDR3 DNA reads TGTGCCAGCAGTTTTCTCAAAGGGGCCCATCAGCCCCAGCATTTT. The whole variable domain, filled in from reference TRBV28 and TRBJ1-5, reads DVKVTQSSRYLVKRTGEKVFLECVQDMDHENMFWYRQDPGLGLRLIYFSYDVKMKEKGDIPEGYSVSREKKERFSLILESASTNQTSMYLCASSFLKGAHQPQHFGDGTRLSIL.

The V call is TRBV2, the J call TRBJ2-1, with TRBD2 matching over 12 bases. The CDR3 runs 17 residues. Germline V gene data show CDR1 as SNHLY and CDR2 as FYNNEI. V lost 5 bases and J lost 4; bases outside the gene matches: 9. CDR3 sequence reads: CASSLNSGTSGYNEQFF. The CDR3 coding sequence is TGTGCCAGCAGTCTTAACTCCGGGACTAGCGGGTACAATGAGCAGTTCTTC.

The V and J genes are TRBV7-8 and TRBJ2-5; 11 bases fit TRBD1. The CDR3 is 13 amino acids. Per germline, CDR1 SGHVS and CDR2 FQNEAQ. After removal of 5 bases from V and 5 bases from J, the junction contained 1 base not matched to a gene. This CDR3 reads CASSRTGGETQYF. DNA of the CDR3: TGTGCCAGCAGCCGGACAGGGGGCGAGACCCAGTACTTC.

V usage is TRBV11-2 and J usage is TRBJ1-1; D is uncertain. Looked up from germline, CDR1 is SGHAT and CDR2 is FQNNGV. The germline V and J ends were trimmed by 5 bases and 11 bases, with 15 bases remaining between them. This CDR3 has 12 amino acids. The CDR3 DNA follows: TGTGCCAGCAGCCCTCCCGTGAGGCTGGCTTTCTTT. This translates into CASSPPVRLAFF.

This chain links TRBV20-1 with TRBJ2-1, with D unclear. Germline V gene lookup returns CDR1 DFQATT and CDR2 SNEGSKA (reference sequence). The CDR3 totals 11 residues. Trimming shortened V by 2 bases and J by 8 bases, and 7 bases separated the two germline ends. CDR3 amino acids: CSARRDDEQFF. The CDR3, as DNA: TGCAGTGCTAGAAGAGATGATGAGCAGTTCTTC.

This chain links TRBV14 with TRBJ2-1, with D perhaps TRBD2 (5 bases). Trimming removed 3 bases at V and 10 bases at J, with 10 bases between. This CDR3 has 12 amino acids. Germline assignment: CDR1 SGHDN and CDR2 FVKESK. The CDR3 DNA is TGTGCCAGCAGCCAGAGCGGTCCCGAGCAGTTCTTC. Protein sequence: CASSQSGPEQFF.

The chain uses TRBV7-9 and TRBJ1-2; no definite D call. The V gene's germline CDR1 is SEHNR and CDR2 FQNEAQ (reference sequence). The CDR3 runs 12 residues. Trimming took 3 bases from V and 7 from J, leaving 9 bases between them. Written as DNA, the CDR3 is TGTGCCAGCAGCTTTGGGGAGGGTGGCTACACCTTC. Its translation is CASSFGEGGYTF.

J is TRBJ2-2 and V is TRBV5-1; the D gene is possibly TRBD2 (5 bases). The CDR3 has 14 amino acids. The germline gives CDR1 SGHRS, CDR2 YFSETQ. Between the trimmed V and J ends, which lost 4 bases and 3 bases, there was a span of 10 bases. CDR3 in amino acids: CASSPDYDTGELFF. CDR3 DNA sequence: TGCGCCAGCAGCCCCGACTACGACACCGGGGAGCTGTTTTTT.

The gene calls are TRBV10-2 and TRBJ2-7; 7 bases align to TRBD2. Germline loops: CDR1 WSHSY, CDR2 SAAADI. This CDR3 is 15 amino acids long. Trimming at V came to 6 bases and at J to 1 base, leaving 9 bases not matched to a gene. As DNA, the CDR3 is TGCGCCAGCAGGGCTAGCGGAGCTGAGTCCTACGAGCAGTACTTC. It is translated as CASRASGAESYEQYF.

The chain is built from TRBV12-5 and TRBJ1-5; TRBD1 is a possible D gene (6 bases). The germline V gene encodes CDR1 LGHNT and CDR2 FRNRAP. Trimming pared 0 bases from V and 5 bases from J, leaving 14 bases between. This CDR3 contains 16 residues. This CDR3 is CASGLVRLQGYQPQHF. CDR3 in DNA: TGTGCTAGTGGTTTGGTACGATTGCAGGGGTATCAGCCCCAGCATTTT.

This chain uses TRBV7-2 with TRBJ2-7; possible D gene TRBD1, 5 bases. The V end was cut by 4 bases, the J end by 2 bases, with 15 bases between. The CDR3 is made up of 15 amino acids. The germline V gene has CDR1 SGHTA and CDR2 FQGNSA. CDR3 nucleotides: TGTGCCAGCAGCTATACCGGACAAGGGACCTACGAGCAGTACTTC. Translating it yields CASSYTGQGTYEQYF.

The chain carries TRBV7-7 and TRBJ2-5; 7 bases are a match to TRBD2. CDR1 is SSHAT and CDR2 is FNYEAQ in the germline V gene (reference sequence). V lost 1 base and J lost 3; bases outside the gene matches: 8. The CDR3 sequence is 16 residues long. In DNA, the CDR3 is TGTGCCAGCAGCTTAGGCCTGGCTAGCGGAAAAGAGACCCAGTACTTC. Its translation: CASSLGLASGKETQYF.

In the case of this clone: Relative to the germline gene, one junction end is altered; a read error may explain this. This chain uses TRBV7-7 with TRBJ2-3, with 10 nucleotides matching TRBD1. CDR1 is SSHAT, CDR2 FNYEAQ, per germline (reference sequence). The CDR3 is 14 amino acids. The CDR3 region is CASSGTGGTDTQYF. Here the CDR3 DNA reads TGTGCTAGCAGCGGGACAGGGGGCACAGATACGCAGTATTTT.

The genes are TRBV5-4 and TRBJ1-4, with D unresolved. The V gene's germline CDR1 is SGHNT and CDR2 YYREEE (reference sequence). The CDR3 totals 15 residues. The V gene lost 2 bases and the J gene lost 11 bases, with 19 bases spanning the gap. CDR3: CASSFKENPQGKLFF. CDR3 nucleotides: TGTGCCAGCAGCTTTAAGGAGAACCCGCAAGGGAAACTGTTTTTT.

The chain uses TRBV7-9 and TRBJ2-7; 10 bases line up with TRBD1. Germline assignment: CDR1 SEHNR and CDR2 FQNEAQ (reference sequence). After removal of 1 base from V and 6 bases from J, the junction contained 3 bases not matched to a gene. The CDR3 is made up of 14 amino acids. This CDR3 is CASSLDRTGGEQYF. For the CDR3, the DNA is TGTGCCAGCAGCTTAGATAGGACAGGGGGCGAGCAGTACTTC. Supplemented by reference TRBV7-9 and TRBJ2-7, the full variable domain reads DTGVSQNPRHKITKRGQNVTFRCDPISEHNRLYWYRQTLGQGPEFLTYFQNEAQLEKSRLLSDRFSAERPKGSFSTLEIQRTEQGDSAMYLCASSLDRTGGEQYFGPGTRLTVT.

The J gene is TRBJ2-5, the V gene TRBV27; the match to TRBD2 covers 9 bases. Germline assignment: CDR1 MNHEY and CDR2 SMNVEV (reference sequence). This CDR3 comprises 16 residues. V lost 5 bases, J lost 4 bases, and 11 bases stayed unmatched. This CDR3 is CASSLPPGLALETQYF. The CDR3 DNA sequence: TGTGCCAGCAGTCTCCCACCGGGACTAGCTTTAGAGACCCAGTACTTC.

This clone turned up a few times. The chain uses TRBV29-1 and TRBJ2-7; TRBD1 aligns across 8 bases. Unmatched junction bases numbered 4, after V lost 8 bases and J lost 4 bases. Germline CDR1 is SQVTM and CDR2 is ANQGSEA. The CDR3 contains 11 residues. The CDR3 is CSFRTGYEQYF. For the CDR3, the DNA is TGCAGCTTCCGGACAGGGTACGAGCAGTACTTC.

The rearrangement uses TRBV5-5 and TRBJ2-5; tentatively, D is TRBD1 or TRBD2 (5 bases each). This CDR3 contains 14 residues. Germline CDR1 and CDR2: SGHKS and YYEKEE (reference sequence). Trimming removed 4 bases from V and 4 bases from J, with 14 bases in between. This chain's CDR3 is CASSQNDGGETQYF. The CDR3 coding sequence is TGTGCCAGCAGCCAAAACGATGGGGGAGAGACCCAGTACTTC.

This clone has just one count. This chain connects TRBV9 to TRBJ1-1; perhaps TRBD1 as D (6 bases). This CDR3 contains 13 residues. Looked up from germline, CDR1 is SGDLS and CDR2 is YYNGEE. V lost 2 bases to trimming and J lost 5 bases, with 10 bases between them. Written as DNA, the CDR3 is TGTGCCAGCAGCGTTTTACAGGGTACTGAAGCTTTCTTT. Its translation: CASSVLQGTEAFF.

This clone has just a few counts. The J gene is TRBJ2-1, the V gene TRBV7-2; 7 bases map to TRBD2. CDR3 length: 15 amino acids. CDR1 is SGHTA, CDR2 FQGNSA, per germline. V shed 4 bases and J 1 base; nucleotides not matched to a gene: 4. CDR3 coding DNA: TGTGCCAGCAGCTCCGCGGGAGAGTCCTACAATGAGCAGTTCTTC. It codes for CASSSAGESYNEQFF.

The genes are TRBV29-1 and TRBJ2-4, with D unclear. The CDR3 runs 14 residues. V lost 1 base, J lost 0 bases, and 7 bases lay in between. The germline V gene encodes CDR1 SQVTM and CDR2 ANQGSEA. The CDR3 bases are TGCAGCGTTGAAGCGGGTATAGCCAAAAACATTCAGTACTTC. This codes for CSVEAGIAKNIQYF.

V gene TRBV5-1 combines with J gene TRBJ1-2; the D is unclear. V was pared by 4 bases and J by 6 bases, with 13 bases between. The germline V gene encodes CDR1 SGHRS and CDR2 YFSETQ. The CDR3 is 13 amino acids. The CDR3 nucleotides are TGCGCCAGCAGCGGAACAGTTATAGATGGCTACACCTTC. Its protein is CASSGTVIDGYTF. Combining the CDR3 with reference TRBV5-1 and TRBJ1-2 gives the whole variable domain KAGVTQTPRYLIKTRGQQVTLSCSPISGHRSVSWYQQTPGQGLQFLFEYFSETQRNKGNFPGRFSGRQFSNSRSEMNVSTLELGDSALYLCASSGTVIDGYTFGSGTRLTVV.

This chain uses TRBV6-1 with TRBJ1-2, with TRBD1 as a possible D gene (5 bases). V shed 3 bases and J shed 8 bases, with 16 bases lying between them. The CDR3 has 14 amino acids. Germline lookup yields CDR1 MNHNS and CDR2 SASEGT. The CDR3 here is CASSEHGTQGGYTF. The CDR3 nucleotides read TGTGCCAGCAGTGAGCATGGGACTCAAGGGGGCTACACCTTC.